The 16 T cell receptor beta chains below were found in one sample sequenced in a study of T cell responses to AZD1222 COVID-19 vaccine. Sequencing used immunoSEQ multiplex PCR; TCRdb keeps in-frame clones, though not all of them. The data show about 110,000 clones, around 92% seen once. The sequenced sample was peripheral blood, obtained on day 0 of AZD1222 vaccination. All receptors come from an adult in good health.

The rearrangement uses TRBV28 and TRBJ1-4; a weak D match, TRBD1 (5 bases). CDR1 is MDHEN and CDR2 is SYDVKM in the germline V gene. The ends were cut back, 6 bases at V and 0 bases at J, with 14 bases in the middle. The CDR3 sequence is 16 residues long. The CDR3 sequence: CASSSMGGATNEKLFF. CDR3 coding DNA: TGTGCCAGCAGCTCAATGGGGGGGGCAACTAATGAAAAACTGTTTTTT.

The rearrangement uses TRBV10-1 and TRBJ2-5; D remains ambiguous. This CDR3 comprises 12 residues. Trimming removed 0 bases from V and 7 bases from J, with 6 bases in between. Germline V gene data show CDR1 as WNHNN and CDR2 as SYGVQD (reference sequence). The CDR3 coding sequence is TGCGCCAGCAGTGAGTCCTCCAGGACCCAGTACTTC. Protein sequence: CASSESSRTQYF.

This chain connects TRBV29-1 to TRBJ2-7, with D perhaps TRBD1 (6 bases). This CDR3 contains 15 residues. From germline, CDR1 is SQVTM and CDR2 ANQGSEA. V lost 5 bases and J lost 1, with 18 bases in between. For the CDR3, the DNA is TGCAGCGTTAATGGGGCGCAGGGGTCTTCCTACGAGCAGTACTTC. Protein: CSVNGAQGSSYEQYF.

The chain couples TRBV2 to TRBJ1-3; D gene unclear. Germline V gives CDR1 SNHLY, CDR2 FYNNEI. The CDR3 is made up of 12 amino acids. Trimming took off 9 bases at V and 0 bases at J, with 6 bases between the two ends. The CDR3 DNA reads TGTGCCAGTACACACTCTGGAAACACCATATATTTT. Translation gives CASTHSGNTIYF.

The V call is TRBV5-4, the J call TRBJ2-5; 7 bases agree with TRBD1. The CDR3 is 13 amino acids. Trimming took 4 bases from V and 3 from J; bases not matched to a gene: 3. From germline, CDR1 is SGHNT and CDR2 YYREEE (reference sequence). The CDR3 loop is CASSVDRKETQYF. The CDR3 DNA follows: TGTGCCAGCAGCGTGGACAGGAAAGAGACCCAGTACTTC.

Written as DNA, the CDR3 is TGTGCCAGTAGTATAGGAGCCACTCCCCTCCACTTT. This gives the protein CASSIGATPLHF. The chain recombines TRBV19 with TRBJ1-6; D unresolved. CDR3 size: 12 residues. V gave up 1 base and J gave up 13 bases, with 8 bases separating them. Germline V gene data show CDR1 as LNHDA and CDR2 as SQIVND (reference sequence).

This clone was observed once. The chain has TRBV5-5 and TRBJ1-3; D uncertain. Trimming shortened V by 0 bases and J by 0 bases, and 4 bases separated the two germline ends. CDR3 length equals 14 residues. Germline assignment: CDR1 SGHKS and CDR2 YYEKEE (reference sequence). This chain's CDR3 is CASSLEPSGNTIYF. In DNA, the CDR3 is TGTGCCAGCAGCTTGGAACCCTCTGGAAACACCATATATTTT. The full variable domain, with the rest looked up from reference TRBV5-5 and TRBJ1-3, is DAGVTQSPTHLIKTRGQQVTLRCSPISGHKSVSWYQQVLGQGPQFIFQYYEKEERGRGNFPDRFSARQFPNYSSELNVNALLLGDSALYLCASSLEPSGNTIYFGEGSWLTVV.

V is TRBV19 and J is TRBJ1-3; D may be TRBD1 (6 bases). With 8 bases removed from V and 0 bases from J, the gap between germline ends came to 17 bases. This CDR3 contains 16 residues. CDR1 LNHDA and CDR2 SQIVND come from the germline V gene (reference sequence). This CDR3 is CASSGLGQSSGNTIYF. The CDR3 nucleotides read TGTGCCAGTTCTGGCCTCGGACAGAGCTCTGGAAACACCATATATTTT.

The chain combines TRBV27 with TRBJ1-6, with TRBD1 matching 11 bases. The CDR3 loop spans 17 amino acids. Looked up from germline, CDR1 is MNHEY and CDR2 is SMNVEV (reference sequence). The ends lost 3 bases at V and 9 bases at J; junction bases unmatched: 10. The CDR3 is CASSFLGQGGSGSPLHF. The DNA of the CDR3 is TGTGCCAGCAGTTTCCTGGGACAGGGGGGTTCAGGTTCACCCCTCCACTTT.

The rearrangement links TRBV12-3 or TRBV12-4 to TRBJ2-7; D remains unclear. The CDR3 runs to 12 residues. Trimming took 4 bases from V and 8 from J, leaving 12 bases between them. CDR3 in DNA: TGTGCCAGCAGTTCACCTCAATTTAAGCAGTACTTC. Its protein is CASSSPQFKQYF.

The rearrangement uses TRBV11-2 and TRBJ2-2; D could derive from TRBD1 or TRBD2 (5 bases each). V was pared by 5 bases and J by 6 bases, with 10 bases between. This CDR3 has 13 residues. Germline CDR1 is SGHAT and CDR2 is FQNNGV. CDR3 in amino acids: CASSPGAPGELFF. CDR3 DNA sequence: TGTGCCAGCAGCCCCGGGGCGCCCGGGGAGCTGTTTTTT.

This chain uses TRBV7-8 with TRBJ2-4, with 8 bases fitting TRBD1. V shed 2 bases, J shed 1 base, and the junction held 4 bases outside the gene matches. From germline, CDR1 is SGHVS and CDR2 FQNEAQ. The CDR3 covers 16 residues. Written as DNA, the CDR3 is TGTGCCAGCAGCTTAAGACAGGGGTTGGCCAAAAACATTCAGTACTTC. It specifies CASSLRQGLAKNIQYF. The full variable domain, rest sourced from reference TRBV7-8 and TRBJ2-4, is GAGVSQSPRYKVAKRGQDVALRCDPISGHVSLFWYQQALGQGPEFLTYFQNEAQLDKSGLPSDRFFAERPEGSVSTLKIQRTQQEDSAVYLCASSLRQGLAKNIQYFGAGTRLSVL.

The genes are TRBV7-9 and TRBJ2-3; 7 positions match TRBD1. Germline-derived CDR1 and CDR2 are SEHNR and FQNEAQ (reference sequence). This CDR3 contains 15 residues. J was trimmed by 0 bases and V by 7 bases; bases with no gene match: 7. For the CDR3, the DNA is TGTGCCAGCATGAGACAGGGATCTAGCACAGATACGCAGTATTTT. Protein sequence: CASMRQGSSTDTQYF.

This chain connects TRBV6-1 to TRBJ2-3; 9 positions match TRBD2. The CDR3 totals 17 residues. CDR1 and CDR2 (germline): MNHNS, SASEGT. After removal of 3 bases from V and 0 bases from J, the junction contained 7 bases not matched to a gene. The CDR3 nucleotides read TGTGCCAGCAGTGAGACTAGCGGTGCTACTAGCACAGATACGCAGTATTTT. Its protein is CASSETSGATSTDTQYF.

The chain links TRBV6-5 to TRBJ2-7; a possible D gene is TRBD1 (5 bases). The CDR3 loop spans 14 amino acids. The germline V gene encodes CDR1 MNHEY and CDR2 SVGAGI. V lost 0 bases, J lost 3 bases, and 9 bases lay in between. DNA for the CDR3: TGTGCCAGCAGTTACTCGGGCAGGGTCTACGAGCAGTACTTC. Protein product: CASSYSGRVYEQYF.

This rearrangement joins TRBV7-8 to TRBJ1-1; perhaps TRBD1 as D (5 bases). Looked up from germline, CDR1 is SGHVS and CDR2 is FQNEAQ. The CDR3 is 15 amino acids. V lost 2 bases and J 5 bases, leaving 15 bases between the germline ends. CDR3 DNA: TGTGCCAGCAGCTTATCGCCAGGGATGCGGACTGAAGCTTTCTTT. Its protein is CASSLSPGMRTEAFF.